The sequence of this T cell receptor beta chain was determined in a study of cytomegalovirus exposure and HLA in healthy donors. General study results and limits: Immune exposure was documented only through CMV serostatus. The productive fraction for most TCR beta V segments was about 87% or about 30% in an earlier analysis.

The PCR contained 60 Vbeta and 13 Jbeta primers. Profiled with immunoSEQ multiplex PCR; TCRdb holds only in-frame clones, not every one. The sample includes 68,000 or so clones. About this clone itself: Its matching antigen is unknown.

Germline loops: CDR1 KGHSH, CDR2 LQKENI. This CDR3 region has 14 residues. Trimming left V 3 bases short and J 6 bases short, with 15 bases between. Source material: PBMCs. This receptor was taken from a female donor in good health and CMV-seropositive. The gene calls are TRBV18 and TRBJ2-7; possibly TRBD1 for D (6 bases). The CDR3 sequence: CASSPPGAAAEQYF. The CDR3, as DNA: TGTGCCAGCTCACCTCCAGGGGCCGCGGCCGAGCAGTACTTC. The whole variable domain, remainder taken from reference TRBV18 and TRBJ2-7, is NAGVMQNPRHLVRRRGQEARLRCSPMKGHSHVYWYRQLPEEGLKFMVYLQKENIIDESGMPKERFSAEFPKEGPSILRIQQVVRGDSAAYFCASSPPGAAAEQYFGPGTRLTVT.